What follows are 17 T cell receptor beta chains derived from one specimen sequenced in a study of technical replicates of blood from a few donors. The assay was immunoSEQ multiplex PCR, and TCRdb's table has in-frame clones only and misses some. In the table there are over 85,000 clones, about 93% of which are singletons. Sequenced input: T cells isolated from PBMCs. The source is a human donor in good health.

This sequence joins TRBV4-1 and TRBJ1-6; TRBD1 is a possible D gene (6 bases). Germline lookup yields CDR1 MGHRA and CDR2 YSYEKL. V was shortened by 4 bases and J by 8 bases, with 21 bases between the two germline ends. The CDR3 totals 17 residues. The CDR3 DNA reads TGCGCCAGCAGCCCCGAGAACAGGGTTAGAGGAGATTCACCCCTCCACTTT. It encodes CASSPENRVRGDSPLHF.

The J gene is TRBJ1-2, the V gene TRBV10-3, with 7 bases identical to TRBD1. The CDR3 consists of 15 residues. V shed 2 bases, J shed 4 bases, and the junction held 7 bases outside the gene matches. Germline V gives CDR1 ENHRY, CDR2 SYGVKD. CDR3 protein: CAISEPGQPSYGYTF. CDR3 sequence (DNA): TGTGCCATCAGTGAGCCGGGACAGCCGTCCTATGGCTACACCTTC.

The J gene is TRBJ2-7, the V gene TRBV27; 8 bases agree with TRBD1. Germline V lookup: CDR1 MNHEY, CDR2 SMNVEV (reference sequence). J gave up 4 bases and V 0 bases, and 5 bases lay outside the gene matches. CDR3 length: 15 amino acids. The CDR3 loop is CASSLSGTGFYEQYF. The CDR3 region has the DNA TGTGCCAGCAGTTTATCGGGGACAGGCTTTTACGAGCAGTACTTC.

This chain joins TRBV28 and TRBJ1-5, with a possible D match to TRBD1 (5 bases). The germline gives CDR1 MDHEN, CDR2 SYDVKM. The CDR3 is made up of 14 amino acids. Trimming cost V 3 bases and J 10 bases, with 16 bases left between them. The CDR3 is CASSFPTESLPQHF. Here the CDR3 DNA reads TGTGCCAGCAGTTTCCCGACAGAATCCCTTCCCCAGCATTTT.

This chain links TRBV19 with TRBJ2-7; tentative D call: TRBD1 (6 bases). Germline assignment: CDR1 LNHDA and CDR2 SQIVND (reference sequence). The V end was cut by 5 bases, the J end by 3 bases, with 11 bases between. This CDR3 is 13 amino acids long. CDR3 sequence: CASSPRTVYEQYF. The CDR3 region has the DNA TGTGCCAGTAGTCCACGGACAGTCTACGAGCAGTACTTC.

The chain combines TRBV28 with TRBJ2-7, with D perhaps matching TRBD1 (6 bases). This CDR3 is built from 10 residues. The V and J ends lost 6 bases and 13 bases respectively, with 13 bases between them. The germline V gene has CDR1 MDHEN and CDR2 SYDVKM. The CDR3 spells CASRSTGGYF. In nucleotides, the CDR3 is TGTGCCAGCAGATCGACAGGAGGTTACTTC. The entire variable domain, with the rest obtained from reference TRBV28 and TRBJ2-7, is as follows: DVKVTQSSRYLVKRTGEKVFLECVQDMDHENMFWYRQDPGLGLRLIYFSYDVKMKEKGDIPEGYSVSREKKERFSLILESASTNQTSMYLCASRSTGGYFGPGTRLTVT.

The rearrangement uses TRBV5-1 and TRBJ2-5, with 7 bases that match TRBD1. Unmatched junction bases numbered 0, after V lost 0 bases and J lost 1 base. The CDR3 has 14 residues. Germline V gives CDR1 SGHRS, CDR2 YFSETQ. The CDR3 region has the DNA TGCGCCAGCAGCTTGGCAGGGGGCCAAGAGACCCAGTACTTC. Protein product: CASSLAGGQETQYF.

The chain uses TRBV9 and TRBJ2-7, with unresolved D. The V and J ends lost 6 bases and 1 base respectively, with 17 bases between them. The CDR3 has 15 amino acids. Germline V gene data show CDR1 as SGDLS and CDR2 as YYNGEE. The CDR3 protein is CASTPRETRSYEQYF. DNA for the CDR3: TGTGCCAGCACCCCTCGCGAGACGCGGTCCTACGAGCAGTACTTC.

The chain recombines TRBV6-1 with TRBJ2-7; TRBD1 might be the D (6 bases). With 8 bases removed from V and 7 bases from J, the gap between germline ends came to 18 bases. The CDR3 is made up of 13 amino acids. Looked up from germline, CDR1 is MNHNS and CDR2 is SASEGT. In DNA, the CDR3 is TGTGCCAGCGTGACAGGCTTCGCGGAGGAGCAGTACTTC. Translated, it gives CASVTGFAEEQYF.

V is TRBV6-1 and J is TRBJ2-1; 9 bases match TRBD1. CDR3 length: 16 amino acids. J gave up 4 bases and V 1 base, and 5 bases lay outside the gene matches. Germline CDR1 MNHNS, CDR2 SASEGT. The CDR3 DNA reads as TGTGCCAGCAGTGAAGGGGGGACAGGGTGGTACAATGAGCAGTTCTTC. It translates to CASSEGGTGWYNEQFF.

The chain uses TRBV5-1 and TRBJ2-1, with 7 bases lining up with TRBD1. Trimming cost V 2 bases and J 2 bases; bases outside gene matches: 7. The CDR3 runs 16 residues. In germline, CDR1 is SGHRS, CDR2 YFSETQ. The CDR3 DNA is TGCGCCAGCAGCTTCCCTCCAGGGGGTACCTACAATGAGCAGTTCTTC. Its translation is CASSFPPGGTYNEQFF.

The V and J genes are TRBV7-2 and TRBJ1-4, with D uncertain. From germline, CDR1 is SGHTA and CDR2 FQGNSA. Trimming took off 4 bases at V and 0 bases at J, with 9 bases between the two ends. CDR3 length: 15 residues. CDR3 nucleotide sequence: TGTGCCAGCAGCTCCGCGTATGCAACTAATGAAAAACTGTTTTTT. Its protein is CASSSAYATNEKLFF.

This chain links TRBV5-1 with TRBJ2-3, with TRBD2 matching 14 bases. The junction had 14 bases not matched to a gene; V was cut back by 0 bases and J by 5 bases. The CDR3 is made up of 20 amino acids. CDR1 and CDR2 from the germline V gene are SGHRS and YFSETQ. The CDR3 loop reads CASSLVPKRTSGGSGDTQYF. The DNA of the CDR3 is TGCGCCAGCAGCTTGGTCCCTAAACGGACTAGCGGGGGGTCTGGAGATACGCAGTATTTT.

J is TRBJ2-7 and V is TRBV18; TRBD1 is a possible D gene (6 bases). CDR1 and CDR2 from the germline V gene are KGHSH and LQKENI. This CDR3 comprises 15 residues. The V and J ends lost 4 bases and 1 base respectively, with 14 bases between them. CDR3 bases: TGTGCCAGCTCACTTCAGGGGATTATGTCCTACGAGCAGTACTTC. Translating gives CASSLQGIMSYEQYF.

This clone has only one observation. CDR3 sequence (DNA): TGTGCCAGCAGCTTAGGGGGGGATTCGGAGACCCAGTACTTC. Protein: CASSLGGDSETQYF. The rearrangement uses TRBV7-8 and TRBJ2-5, with D possibly being TRBD2 (6 bases). This CDR3 has 14 residues. V lost 1 base, J lost 5 bases, and 11 bases lay in between. Germline V gives CDR1 SGHVS, CDR2 FQNEAQ.

The CDR3 protein is CASSKLAGGPGNEQFF. In DNA form, the CDR3 reads TGCGCCAGCAGTAAACTAGCGGGAGGGCCGGGGAATGAGCAGTTCTTC. The chain employs TRBV10-1 and TRBJ2-1, with 13 positions matching TRBD2. The CDR3 consists of 16 residues. The germline gives CDR1 WNHNN, CDR2 SYGVQD (reference sequence). Trimming at V came to 5 bases and at J to 7 bases, leaving 8 bases not matched to a gene.

The V and J genes are TRBV5-1 and TRBJ1-1; 9 positions match TRBD1. The CDR3 extends over 21 amino acids. V shed 3 bases, J shed 0 bases, and the junction held 21 bases outside the gene matches. Germline-derived CDR1 and CDR2 are SGHRS and YFSETQ. CDR3: CASSYRYRGRSKPHMNTEAFF. Written as DNA, the CDR3 is TGCGCCAGCAGCTACCGGTACAGGGGGCGGTCTAAACCCCATATGAACACTGAAGCTTTCTTT.